This T cell receptor beta chain appears in the sequencing data of a study of post-analysis software for immune sequencing data. Study information: Included courses were relapsing-remitting and secondary progressive multiple sclerosis; progressive-relapsing multiple sclerosis was also included.

The TCR beta cDNA libraries contained unique molecular identifiers. Input of about 0.85 to 10 million T cells yielded roughly 0.5 million cDNA molecules. Via MiXCR, TCRdb re-called the PCR reads, giving one row per CDR3 protein. This repertoire shows about 540,000 distinct CDR3 sequences, 30% to 40% found once; its top ten account for less than 6%. Turning to this clonotype: The antigen is unknown.

The ends lost 1 base at V and 7 bases at J; junction bases unmatched: 18. CDR1 is DFQATT, CDR2 SNEGSKA, per germline (reference sequence). The CDR3 sequence is 17 residues long. Study observations and caveats: Co-batched samples clustered tightly together by F measure. Roughly 5 TRBV segments (TRBV5-6, TRBV5-1 and TRBV20-1 among them) occurred more frequently in patients than in controls.

The chain couples TRBV20-1 to TRBJ1-2; 7 bases are shared with TRBD1. This TCR derives from a girl aged 2 to 17 with multiple sclerosis. The sequencing sample was made of blood. The DNA of the CDR3 is TGCAGTGCTAGAGCAAGGTTTAGGGGGCGGGCGACCTGTGGCTACACCTTC. Its protein product is CSARARFRGRATCGYTF.